The 16 T cell receptor beta chains presented below share a single source sample, sequenced in a study of siplizumab effects on memory and regulatory T cells. Method: immunoSEQ multiplex PCR; TCRdb's copy keeps in-frame clones and lacks some. Of over 65,000 clones in the sample, roughly 93% were seen once. What was sequenced was CD8+ T cells sorted from blood. The receptors were sampled from a human donor in good health.

The chain employs TRBV19 and TRBJ1-2; D gene unclear. The V gene's germline CDR1 is LNHDA and CDR2 SQIVND (reference sequence). Trimming pared 8 bases from V and 13 bases from J, leaving 17 bases between. CDR3 length: 11 residues. In DNA form, the CDR3 reads TGTGCCAGTTCCCCCGGACCCCGTCTCACCTTC. This encodes CASSPGPRLTF.

The chain has TRBV7-3 and TRBJ2-3; 15 bases are a match to TRBD2. The germline V gene encodes CDR1 SGHTA and CDR2 FQGTGA. Germline trimming cut 5 bases from V and 1 base from J; bases unmatched to any gene: 10. The CDR3 contains 19 residues. The chain's CDR3 is CASSVIGTSGGRGTDTQYF. As DNA, the CDR3 is TGTGCCAGCAGCGTAATAGGGACTAGCGGGGGGCGGGGCACAGATACGCAGTATTTT.

The V and J genes are TRBV27 and TRBJ2-1; tentative D call: TRBD2 (7 bases). V lost 6 bases and J lost 1, with 13 bases in between. This CDR3 region has 15 residues. Germline loops: CDR1 MNHEY, CDR2 SMNVEV (reference sequence). DNA of the CDR3: TGTGCCAGCAGCCCCGGGGGGCCTTCCTACAATGAGCAGTTCTTC. Protein sequence: CASSPGGPSYNEQFF.

This clone was counted once. The chain has TRBV7-9 and TRBJ1-5; possibly TRBD1 for D (6 bases). The V and J ends lost 5 bases and 8 bases respectively, with 13 bases between them. The CDR3 covers 13 residues. Germline CDR1 and CDR2: SEHNR and FQNEAQ (reference sequence). The CDR3 nucleotides read TGTGCCAGCAGCGCATTCGGGGGCGAGCCCCAGCATTTT. Translated, it gives CASSAFGGEPQHF.

The chain's CDR3 is CASNTDGGELFF. CDR3 DNA: TGTGCCAGCAACACCGATGGCGGGGAGCTGTTTTTT. The chain links TRBV4-2 to TRBJ2-2; D is ambiguous. Germline values: CDR1 LGHNA, CDR2 YNFKEQ. This CDR3 comprises 12 residues. Deletions cut 7 bases from V and 7 bases from J, with 10 bases between.

The V and J genes are TRBV28 and TRBJ2-3; tentatively, D is TRBD2 (7 bases). The CDR3 runs 16 residues. Germline-derived CDR1 and CDR2 are MDHEN and SYDVKM. Trimming removed 3 bases at V and 1 base at J, with 14 bases between. In DNA form, the CDR3 reads TGTGCCAGCAGTTTTCGGGGGGCGTTCGGCACAGATACGCAGTATTTT. It codes for CASSFRGAFGTDTQYF.

The CDR3 loop is CASMGSYNEQFF. CDR3 nucleotides: TGTGCCAGCATGGGATCCTACAATGAGCAGTTCTTC. This chain links TRBV2 with TRBJ2-1, with unresolved D. V shed 7 bases and J shed 1 base, with 5 bases lying between them. The CDR3 runs to 12 residues. CDR1 and CDR2 from the germline V gene are SNHLY and FYNNEI.

This chain uses TRBV12-5 with TRBJ1-1, with D possibly matching TRBD1 (6 bases). This CDR3 has 13 residues. From germline, CDR1 is LGHNT and CDR2 FRNRAP. With 4 bases removed from V and 5 bases from J, the gap between germline ends came to 11 bases. CDR3 DNA: TGTGCTAGTGGTTCAGGGGCAGGTACTGAAGCTTTCTTT. It encodes CASGSGAGTEAFF.

Details on this clone: The sample holds other DNA sequences that translate to the same CDR3. The genes are TRBV5-1 and TRBJ2-7, with 11 positions matching TRBD2. The ends lost 2 bases at V and 4 bases at J; junction bases unmatched: 2. This CDR3 is 14 amino acids long. Germline assignment: CDR1 SGHRS and CDR2 YFSETQ. The CDR3 sequence: CASSFSGGDYEQYF. CDR3 in DNA: TGCGCCAGCAGCTTTAGCGGGGGGGATTACGAGCAGTACTTC.

The chain joins TRBV7-8 to TRBJ2-7; D not certain. The length of the CDR3 is 12 residues. The germline V gene has CDR1 SGHVS and CDR2 FQNEAQ. Trimming pared 6 bases from V and 0 bases from J, leaving 6 bases between. In nucleotides, the CDR3 is TGTGCCAGCAGTTTCAGCTCCTACGAGCAGTACTTC. Residues: CASSFSSYEQYF.

The chain is built from TRBV7-8 and TRBJ2-3; unclear D gene. V was trimmed by 5 bases and J by 2 bases, leaving 8 bases between them. The CDR3 spans 13 residues. Germline CDR1 SGHVS, CDR2 FQNEAQ. This chain's CDR3 is CASSDLDTDTQYF. The CDR3 nucleotides read TGTGCCAGCAGCGACCTGGACACAGATACGCAGTATTTT.

The rearrangement links TRBV5-1 to TRBJ1-5; D gene uncertain. Germline V gene data show CDR1 as SGHRS and CDR2 as YFSETQ. Trimming pared 4 bases from V and 2 bases from J, leaving 10 bases between. The CDR3 sequence is 14 residues long. CDR3 loop: CASSESGGNQPQHF. The CDR3 DNA sequence: TGCGCCAGCAGCGAATCCGGGGGCAATCAGCCCCAGCATTTT. Full variable domain (missing parts from reference TRBV5-1 and TRBJ1-5): KAGVTQTPRYLIKTRGQQVTLSCSPISGHRSVSWYQQTPGQGLQFLFEYFSETQRNKGNFPGRFSGRQFSNSRSEMNVSTLELGDSALYLCASSESGGNQPQHFGDGTRLSIL.

The chain recombines TRBV23-1 with TRBJ1-2; perhaps TRBD1 as D (6 bases). TRBV23-1 is recorded as an ORF, its role being uncertain. Deletions cut 4 bases from V and 4 bases from J, with 13 bases between. The CDR3 consists of 14 residues. For the CDR3, the DNA is TGCGCCAGCAGTCGGGAGGGGGTTGCCTATGGCTACACCTTC. This encodes CASSREGVAYGYTF.

The chain recombines TRBV19 with TRBJ2-1; 8 positions agree with TRBD1. The CDR3 length is 19 residues. V lost 2 bases, J lost 1 base, and 13 bases stayed unmatched. CDR1 is LNHDA and CDR2 is SQIVND in the germline V gene (reference sequence). The CDR3 here is CASSIHGSTGGASYNEQFF. The DNA for the CDR3 is TGTGCCAGTAGTATACACGGATCAACAGGGGGTGCATCCTACAATGAGCAGTTCTTC.

The V gene is TRBV27, the J gene TRBJ2-5; 9 bases are a match to TRBD1. The CDR3 totals 14 residues. Germline CDR1 MNHEY, CDR2 SMNVEV (reference sequence). The junction had 0 bases not matched to a gene; V was cut back by 0 bases and J by 4 bases. The CDR3 is CASSLSTGGETQYF. The DNA of the CDR3 is TGTGCCAGCAGTTTATCGACAGGGGGAGAGACCCAGTACTTC.

The chain couples TRBV2 to TRBJ2-1; a weak D match, TRBD2 (6 bases). Trimming pared 10 bases from V and 0 bases from J, leaving 13 bases between. Germline-derived CDR1 and CDR2 are SNHLY and FYNNEI. CDR3 size: 14 residues. CDR3 DNA: TGTGCCATTGCGCGGGGTAGCTCCTACAATGAGCAGTTCTTC. It codes for CAIARGSSYNEQFF.